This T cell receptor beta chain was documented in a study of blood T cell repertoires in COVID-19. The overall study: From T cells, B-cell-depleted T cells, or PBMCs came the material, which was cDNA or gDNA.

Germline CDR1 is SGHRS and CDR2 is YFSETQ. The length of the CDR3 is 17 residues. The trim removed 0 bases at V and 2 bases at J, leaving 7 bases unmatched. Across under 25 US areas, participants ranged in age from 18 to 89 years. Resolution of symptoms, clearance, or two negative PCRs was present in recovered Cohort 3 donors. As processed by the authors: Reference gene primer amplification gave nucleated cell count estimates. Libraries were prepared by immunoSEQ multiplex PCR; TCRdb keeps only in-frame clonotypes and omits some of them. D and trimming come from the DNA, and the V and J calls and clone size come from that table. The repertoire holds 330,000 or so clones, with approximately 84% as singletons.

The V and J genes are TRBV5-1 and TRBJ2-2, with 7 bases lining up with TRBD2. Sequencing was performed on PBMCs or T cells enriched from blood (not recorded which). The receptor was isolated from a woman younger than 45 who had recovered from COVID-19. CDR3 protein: CASSLAVTSPNTGELFF. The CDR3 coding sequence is TGCGCCAGCAGCTTGGCCGTGACTAGCCCCAACACCGGGGAGCTGTTTTTT.